This paragraph covers one TCR beta chain sequence. The CDR3 has 13 amino acids. V lost 5 bases, J lost 3 bases, and 8 bases lay in between. Germline V gives CDR1 MGHRA, CDR2 YSYEKL. Repertoires were generated with immunoSEQ multiplex PCR, while TCRdb's copy carries only in-frame clones and drops some. This sample yields some 110,000 clones, of which about 93% are seen a single time; 5% belongs to the top ten. This sample is part of a study of T cell responses to AZD1222 COVID-19 vaccine. The chain joins TRBV4-1 to TRBJ1-5; tentative D call: TRBD1 (5 bases). The clonotype originates from an adult in good health. Sequenced here: peripheral blood, sampled on day 0 of AZD1222 vaccination. The CDR3 DNA reads TGCGCCAGCAGCAGGGACTTCAATCAGCCCCAGCATTTT. It codes for CASSRDFNQPQHF.